This T cell receptor (beta chain) was sequenced for a study of blood T cell repertoires in COVID-19. This clone came up once. This table comes from immunoSEQ multiplex PCR, and its TCRdb copy is limited to in-frame clones, with some not included. This table holds about 39,000 clones, approximately 94% found once. CDR3 size: 12 residues. V was pared by 10 bases and J by 3 bases, with 12 bases between. Germline CDR1 and CDR2: ENHRY and SYGVKD. Material: peripheral blood. This sequence originates from a human donor with active COVID-19. The donor label of this sample is uncertain. The chain joins TRBV10-3 to TRBJ1-1; perhaps TRBD1 as D (5 bases). CDR3 amino acids: CATGGQDTEAFF. The DNA of the CDR3 is TGTGCCACCGGGGGTCAAGACACTGAAGCTTTCTTT.